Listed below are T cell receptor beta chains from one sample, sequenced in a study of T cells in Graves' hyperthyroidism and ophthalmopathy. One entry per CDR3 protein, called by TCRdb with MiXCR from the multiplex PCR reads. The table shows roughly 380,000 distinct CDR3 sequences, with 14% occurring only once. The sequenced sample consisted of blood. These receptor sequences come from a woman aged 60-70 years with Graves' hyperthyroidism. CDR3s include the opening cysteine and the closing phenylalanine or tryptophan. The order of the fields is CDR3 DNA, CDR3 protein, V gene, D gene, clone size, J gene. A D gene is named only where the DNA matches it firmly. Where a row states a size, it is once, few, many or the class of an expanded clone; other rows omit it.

cdr3_nt: TGCAGTGCTAGCCCCGGGACTAGCGGGTCCATAGAGCAGTACTTC
cdr3_aa: CSASPGTSGSIEQYF
v_call: TRBV20-1
d_call: TRBD2
clone_size: NA
j_call: TRBJ2-7

cdr3_nt: TGTGCCAGCAGTGATATTGGGGCGCTGGGCAATCAGCCCCAGCATTTT
cdr3_aa: CASSDIGALGNQPQHF
v_call: TRBV2
d_call: NA
clone_size: many
j_call: TRBJ1-5

cdr3_nt: TGTGCCTGGAGACTAGCGGGAGAGACCCAGTACTTC
cdr3_aa: CAWRLAGETQYF
v_call: TRBV30
d_call: TRBD2
clone_size: many
j_call: TRBJ2-5

cdr3_nt: TGTGCCAGCAGCTTTTCCCTGCGCGCAGATACGCAGTATTTT
cdr3_aa: CASSFSLRADTQYF
v_call: TRBV7-9
d_call: NA
clone_size: few
j_call: TRBJ2-3

cdr3_nt: TGTGCCAGTAGGGCAGGGAAAGGTCAAGAGACCCAGTACTTC
cdr3_aa: CASRAGKGQETQYF
v_call: TRBV19
d_call: NA
clone_size: NA
j_call: TRBJ2-5

cdr3_nt: TGTGCCGCGGGGACAGGGGCTAACTATGGCTACACCTTC
cdr3_aa: CAAGTGANYGYTF
v_call: TRBV7-9
d_call: TRBD1
clone_size: NA
j_call: TRBJ1-2

cdr3_nt: TGTGCCAGCAGCCTAGGGGCCGCGGGAGGCTACAATGAGCAGTTCTTC
cdr3_aa: CASSLGAAGGYNEQFF
v_call: TRBV7-9
d_call: TRBD2
clone_size: many
j_call: TRBJ2-1

cdr3_nt: TGTGCCAGCAGTTTTGGTCGGACAGGGGGCGGAAATTCACCCCTCCACTTT
cdr3_aa: CASSFGRTGGGNSPLHF
v_call: TRBV28
d_call: TRBD1
clone_size: many
j_call: TRBJ1-6

cdr3_nt: TGTGCCTGGAGTGTACAGGGGGCAGATACGCAGTATTTT
cdr3_aa: CAWSVQGADTQYF
v_call: TRBV30
d_call: TRBD1
clone_size: many
j_call: TRBJ2-3

cdr3_nt: TGTGCCAGCAGTTTCACGACTGGGACCCAGTACTTC
cdr3_aa: CASSFTTGTQYF
v_call: TRBV27
d_call: NA
clone_size: many
j_call: TRBJ2-5

cdr3_nt: TGTGCCAGCAGCCTGACAAGGACCCACTATGGCTACACCTTC
cdr3_aa: CASSLTRTHYGYTF
v_call: TRBV3-1
d_call: NA
clone_size: many
j_call: TRBJ1-2

cdr3_nt: TGCAGTGCCCAACCGGGGCGGTCATATGGCTACACCTTC
cdr3_aa: CSAQPGRSYGYTF
v_call: TRBV20-1
d_call: NA
clone_size: NA
j_call: TRBJ1-2

cdr3_nt: TGTGCCAGCAGTCTTGAACCGACAGGGGGCAGTTTCTCTGGGGCCAACGTCCTGACTTTC
cdr3_aa: CASSLEPTGGSFSGANVLTF
v_call: TRBV12-3/TRBV12-4
d_call: TRBD1
clone_size: NA
j_call: TRBJ2-6

cdr3_nt: TGTGCCAGCACCCAGGGACTAGCGGGAGGGTTGGGCACCGGGGAGCTGTTTTTT
cdr3_aa: CASTQGLAGGLGTGELFF
v_call: TRBV27
d_call: TRBD2
clone_size: many
j_call: TRBJ2-2

cdr3_nt: TGTGCCAGCAGTGACTATACCACAGATACGCAGTATTTT
cdr3_aa: CASSDYTTDTQYF
v_call: TRBV2
d_call: NA
clone_size: many
j_call: TRBJ2-3

cdr3_nt: TGTGCCAGCAGCTTAAGGCGGGACCTCCCTGGGGAGACCCAGTACTTC
cdr3_aa: CASSLRRDLPGETQYF
v_call: TRBV13
d_call: NA
clone_size: many
j_call: TRBJ2-5

cdr3_nt: TGTGCCAGCAGCGTACAAGCGGCCAACAATGAGCAGTTCTTC
cdr3_aa: CASSVQAANNEQFF
v_call: TRBV9
d_call: NA
clone_size: NA
j_call: TRBJ2-1

cdr3_nt: TGCGCCAGCAGCTTGGACGGGAGTACGGACGAGCAGTACTTC
cdr3_aa: CASSLDGSTDEQYF
v_call: TRBV5-1
d_call: NA
clone_size: many
j_call: TRBJ2-7

cdr3_nt: TGTGCCACCAGCAGAGATATGGTCCCCTTTATCCGGGAGACCCAGTACTTC
cdr3_aa: CATSRDMVPFIRETQYF
v_call: TRBV15
d_call: NA
clone_size: many
j_call: TRBJ2-5

cdr3_nt: TGCAGTGCTCTACTAGCGGGAGGGGGAGAGACCCAGTACTTC
cdr3_aa: CSALLAGGGETQYF
v_call: TRBV20-1
d_call: TRBD2
clone_size: NA
j_call: TRBJ2-5

cdr3_nt: TGTGCCAGCAGCAAAGGGGGCACCTATAATTCACCCCTCCACTTT
cdr3_aa: CASSKGGTYNSPLHF
v_call: TRBV7-3
d_call: TRBD1
clone_size: NA
j_call: TRBJ1-6

cdr3_nt: TGTGCCAGCACCAAATCCGGGACAGGGTTTAGCGAGCAGTACTTC
cdr3_aa: CASTKSGTGFSEQYF
v_call: TRBV7-9
d_call: TRBD1
clone_size: few
j_call: TRBJ2-7

cdr3_nt: TGTGCCAGCAGCGCCCAACCAGGGCTCTCTGGAAACACCATATATTTT
cdr3_aa: CASSAQPGLSGNTIYF
v_call: TRBV11-2
d_call: NA
clone_size: few
j_call: TRBJ1-3

cdr3_nt: TGTGCCAGCAGTGACTCTTCCCGGGGCCTAAATCAGCCCCAGCATTTT
cdr3_aa: CASSDSSRGLNQPQHF
v_call: TRBV6-5
d_call: NA
clone_size: few
j_call: TRBJ1-5

cdr3_nt: TGCGCCAGCAGCCCGCCTCGGGTGGGAGTCGATGAGCAGTTCTTC
cdr3_aa: CASSPPRVGVDEQFF
v_call: TRBV5-1
d_call: NA
clone_size: many
j_call: TRBJ2-1

cdr3_nt: TGCAGCGTTGAAAGGGGAGGCACAGATACGCAGTATTTT
cdr3_aa: CSVERGGTDTQYF
v_call: TRBV29-1
d_call: NA
clone_size: many
j_call: TRBJ2-3

cdr3_nt: TGTGCCACCGACGGCGGGAGGGGGACCGAGCAGTACTTC
cdr3_aa: CATDGGRGTEQYF
v_call: TRBV10-3
d_call: TRBD2
clone_size: NA
j_call: TRBJ2-7

cdr3_nt: TGCGGCGTTGAAGAAGGGAATAGCGGGAGACCCTACGAGCAGTACTTC
cdr3_aa: CGVEEGNSGRPYEQYF
v_call: TRBV29-1
d_call: TRBD2
clone_size: NA
j_call: TRBJ2-7

cdr3_nt: TGTGCCAGCAGTACCCCCGGGGTAGCCGGCGGCTACACCTTC
cdr3_aa: CASSTPGVAGGYTF
v_call: TRBV6-1
d_call: NA
clone_size: many
j_call: TRBJ1-2

cdr3_nt: TGTGCCATCAGTGGGACTGCTAGCAGCCAAGAGACCCAGTACTTC
cdr3_aa: CAISGTASSQETQYF
v_call: TRBV10-3
d_call: NA
clone_size: NA
j_call: TRBJ2-5

cdr3_nt: TGTGCCAGCAGTGATATATGGCGGGAGGCCTCAGGGAGCACAGATACGCAGTATTTT
cdr3_aa: CASSDIWREASGSTDTQYF
v_call: TRBV2
d_call: TRBD2
clone_size: many
j_call: TRBJ2-3

cdr3_nt: TGTGCCATCAGTGAGTCCGCCGGGACTAGCAGCTACGAGCAGTACTTC
cdr3_aa: CAISESAGTSSYEQYF
v_call: TRBV10-3
d_call: TRBD2
clone_size: many
j_call: TRBJ2-7

cdr3_nt: TGTGCCAGTAGGAAGGACAGGACGACGAACACCGGGGAGCTGTTTTTT
cdr3_aa: CASRKDRTTNTGELFF
v_call: TRBV19
d_call: TRBD1
clone_size: NA
j_call: TRBJ2-2

cdr3_nt: TGTGCCAGCAGTCCCGGGTCCCCTTGGGAAAAACTGTTTTTT
cdr3_aa: CASSPGSPWEKLFF
v_call: TRBV28
d_call: NA
clone_size: many
j_call: TRBJ1-4

cdr3_nt: TGTGCCAGTAGTAAAACCGGGACTAGCGGGAGGTCTCACAATGAGCAGTTCTTC
cdr3_aa: CASSKTGTSGRSHNEQFF
v_call: TRBV19
d_call: TRBD2
clone_size: NA
j_call: TRBJ2-1

cdr3_nt: TGTGCCAGCAGTCCGGGGACGGCCGAGGGATCACCCCTCCACTTT
cdr3_aa: CASSPGTAEGSPLHF
v_call: TRBV3-1
d_call: NA
clone_size: many
j_call: TRBJ1-6

cdr3_nt: TGTGCCAGCAGCTCACAGGGGGTTAACTATGGCTACACCTTC
cdr3_aa: CASSSQGVNYGYTF
v_call: TRBV14
d_call: TRBD1
clone_size: NA
j_call: TRBJ1-2

cdr3_nt: TGTGCCACCAGTCGTAGCGGGAGTAGGAATGAGCAGTTCTTC
cdr3_aa: CATSRSGSRNEQFF
v_call: TRBV24-1
d_call: TRBD2
clone_size: NA
j_call: TRBJ2-1

cdr3_nt: TGTGCCAGCAGCTTTTCGACGGGACGGAGTCAAGAGACCCAGTACTTC
cdr3_aa: CASSFSTGRSQETQYF
v_call: TRBV7-9
d_call: NA
clone_size: many
j_call: TRBJ2-5

cdr3_nt: TGTGCCAGCAGTTACTCAGGACAGTCGGATTCACCCCTCCACTTT
cdr3_aa: CASSYSGQSDSPLHF
v_call: TRBV6-5
d_call: NA
clone_size: NA
j_call: TRBJ1-6

cdr3_nt: TGTGCCAGCAGCTTCGACAGGGGATCCGATACGCAGTATTTT
cdr3_aa: CASSFDRGSDTQYF
v_call: TRBV11-1
d_call: TRBD1
clone_size: many
j_call: TRBJ2-3

cdr3_nt: TGCGCCAGCAGCCCCGGACAGCATCTGAACGAGCAGTACTTC
cdr3_aa: CASSPGQHLNEQYF
v_call: TRBV5-1
d_call: NA
clone_size: many
j_call: TRBJ2-7

cdr3_nt: TGCGCCAGCAGTGACGGACAGGGGACAGATACGCAGTATTTT
cdr3_aa: CASSDGQGTDTQYF
v_call: TRBV10-1
d_call: TRBD1
clone_size: few
j_call: TRBJ2-3

cdr3_nt: TGCAGTGCTTGGCAGCCGCTCACCGGGGAGCTGTTTTTT
cdr3_aa: CSAWQPLTGELFF
v_call: TRBV20-1
d_call: NA
clone_size: NA
j_call: TRBJ2-2

cdr3_nt: TGCAGCGTTGTGGTGTTCGGGTATCATGGCTACACCTTC
cdr3_aa: CSVVVFGYHGYTF
v_call: TRBV29-1
d_call: NA
clone_size: NA
j_call: TRBJ1-2

cdr3_nt: TGTGCCAGCAGCCCCCCCGGCGGGAGGTTCATCAACGAGCAGTACTTC
cdr3_aa: CASSPPGGRFINEQYF
v_call: TRBV7-9
d_call: TRBD2
clone_size: many
j_call: TRBJ2-7

cdr3_nt: TGTGCCAGCAGCCCTAATCTAGCGGGGTTCTCCTACGAGCAGTACTTC
cdr3_aa: CASSPNLAGFSYEQYF
v_call: TRBV3-1
d_call: TRBD2
clone_size: NA
j_call: TRBJ2-7

cdr3_nt: TGTGCCAGCAGCCCAGTAGGGGTCGTTTACAATGAGCAGTTCTTC
cdr3_aa: CASSPVGVVYNEQFF
v_call: TRBV11-1
d_call: NA
clone_size: many
j_call: TRBJ2-1

cdr3_nt: TGTGCCAGCTCAGCTACAGGGGGAAGTCAGCCCCAGCATTTT
cdr3_aa: CASSATGGSQPQHF
v_call: TRBV18
d_call: TRBD1
clone_size: NA
j_call: TRBJ1-5

cdr3_nt: TGTGCCAGCAGCGCTGAGGTCGGACCAACTAATGAAAAACTGTTTTTT
cdr3_aa: CASSAEVGPTNEKLFF
v_call: TRBV5-5
d_call: NA
clone_size: NA
j_call: TRBJ1-4

cdr3_nt: TGTGCCAGCAGCTTAGTGCGGGAGACCCAGTTCTTC
cdr3_aa: CASSLVRETQFF
v_call: TRBV11-2
d_call: TRBD2
clone_size: NA
j_call: TRBJ2-1

cdr3_nt: TGTGCCAGCAGCGTAGTGAGTCTAGCGGGAGGGGTCGATGAGCAGTTCTTC
cdr3_aa: CASSVVSLAGGVDEQFF
v_call: TRBV9
d_call: TRBD2
clone_size: few
j_call: TRBJ2-1

cdr3_nt: TGTGCCAGCAGCTTAGATCAGGGGGGCACAGATACGCAGTATTTT
cdr3_aa: CASSLDQGGTDTQYF
v_call: TRBV11-2
d_call: TRBD1
clone_size: few
j_call: TRBJ2-3

cdr3_nt: TGTGCCAGCAGAGACGTCGGGGAGCTGTTTTTT
cdr3_aa: CASRDVGELFF
v_call: TRBV12-3/TRBV12-4
d_call: NA
clone_size: many
j_call: TRBJ2-2

cdr3_nt: TGCAGTGCCAGACAGGGCCCCACTGAAGCTTTCTTT
cdr3_aa: CSARQGPTEAFF
v_call: TRBV20-1
d_call: TRBD1
clone_size: NA
j_call: TRBJ1-1